These 15 T cell receptor beta chains were all obtained from the same sample, sequenced in a study of blood T cell repertoires in COVID-19 (TCRdb year 2020). Library method: the immunoSEQ multiplex PCR assay. TCRdb took this table from immuneACCESS and kept in-frame rearrangements with V and J called. Such tables lack part of the clones; where checked against another copy, unresolved V genes explain under half of the gap, and the rest is unexplained. This sample holds about 140,000 clones; 80% were observed only once. The top ten clones comprise roughly 3.6% of the sample. The sequenced sample was peripheral blood. These receptors originate from an older man who had recovered from COVID-19.

J is TRBJ1-2 and V is TRBV7-2; a weak D match, TRBD1 (6 bases). Germline V gives CDR1 SGHTA, CDR2 FQGNSA. Trimming pared 5 bases from V and 1 base from J, leaving 11 bases between. The CDR3 totals 14 residues. CDR3 sequence: CASSPIQGNYGYTF. CDR3 in DNA: TGTGCCAGCAGCCCCATACAGGGTAACTATGGCTACACCTTC.

The chain recombines TRBV2 with TRBJ2-7, with a weak D call TRBD1 (5 bases). CDR3 length equals 12 residues. The V and J ends lost 7 bases and 2 bases respectively, with 9 bases between them. Germline V CDR1 and CDR2: SNHLY, FYNNEI. The CDR3: CASTDRAYEQYF. The CDR3 DNA follows: TGTGCCAGCACCGACAGAGCCTACGAGCAGTACTTC.

The rearrangement uses TRBV27 and TRBJ2-7, with D possibly matching TRBD1 (5 bases). Germline CDR1 MNHEY, CDR2 SMNVEV (reference sequence). This CDR3 region has 14 residues. Trimming cost V 3 bases and J 1 base, with 10 bases left between them. CDR3 protein: CASSLQGFSYEQYF. Written as DNA, the CDR3 is TGTGCCAGCAGTTTGCAGGGATTTTCCTACGAGCAGTACTTC.

The V and J genes are TRBV4-1 and TRBJ2-7; D not resolved. Trimming took off 1 base at V and 3 bases at J, with 7 bases between the two ends. Germline V gives CDR1 MGHRA, CDR2 YSYEKL. CDR3 length: 13 residues. The CDR3 DNA sequence: TGCGCCAGCAGCCAAGGAATGAGCTACGAGCAGTACTTC. This translates into CASSQGMSYEQYF.

The chain is built from TRBV19 and TRBJ2-5; D is uncertain. This CDR3 spans 15 amino acids. Germline CDR1 reads LNHDA; CDR2 reads SQIVND (reference sequence). V dropped 7 bases and J dropped 1 base, with 16 bases sitting between them. CDR3 region: CASTRGRDPQETQYF. The CDR3 coding sequence is TGTGCCAGTACCCGAGGCCGAGACCCCCAAGAGACCCAGTACTTC.

In its sample, this clone was seen once. This chain joins TRBV5-1 and TRBJ2-7; 7 bases line up with TRBD1. This CDR3 is 14 amino acids long. Germline V lookup: CDR1 SGHRS, CDR2 YFSETQ. Losses at the gene ends were 6 bases for V and 6 bases for J; bases not matched to a gene: 12. The CDR3 is CASTFLKGATEQYF. DNA for the CDR3: TGCGCCAGCACCTTCCTCAAGGGGGCAACCGAGCAGTACTTC.

The chain links TRBV7-2 to TRBJ2-3, with D possibly TRBD2 on 6 matching bases. CDR3 length: 15 amino acids. V was clipped by 2 bases and J by 0 bases, with 9 bases between them. Per the germline V gene, CDR1 is SGHTA and CDR2 is FQGNSA. The CDR3 region is CASSLIGGSTDTQYF. CDR3 bases: TGTGCCAGCAGCTTAATCGGGGGAAGCACAGATACGCAGTATTTT. Full variable domain (remainder filled in from reference TRBV7-2 and TRBJ2-3): GAGVSQSPSNKVTEKGKDVELRCDPISGHTALYWYRQSLGQGLEFLIYFQGNSAPDKSGLPSDRFSAERTGGSVSTLTIQRTQQEDSAVYLCASSLIGGSTDTQYFGPGTRLTVL.

V gene TRBV14 combines with J gene TRBJ2-7; D unclear. V lost 3 bases to trimming and J lost 5 bases, with 5 bases between them. The CDR3 is 11 amino acids. Germline CDR1 SGHDN, CDR2 FVKESK. CDR3 nucleotides: TGTGCCAGCAGCCAGCGGAACGAGCAGTACTTC. As protein: CASSQRNEQYF.

The V and J genes are TRBV18 and TRBJ2-5; a weak D match, TRBD1 (5 bases). Per germline, CDR1 KGHSH and CDR2 LQKENI. With 0 bases removed from V and 3 bases from J, the gap between germline ends came to 8 bases. This CDR3 is 14 amino acids long. This CDR3 is CASSPPGAEETQYF. The CDR3 DNA sequence: TGTGCCAGCTCACCACCAGGGGCGGAAGAGACCCAGTACTTC.

This clone has a single count. V usage is TRBV12-5 and J usage is TRBJ2-5, with unresolved D. The ends were cut back, 6 bases at V and 7 bases at J, with 15 bases in the middle. The germline V gene encodes CDR1 LGHNT and CDR2 FRNRAP. The CDR3 covers 13 residues. The CDR3 nucleotides read TGTGCTAGTGGGTCAGCAGGCGTTGCGACCCAGTACTTC. Protein: CASGSAGVATQYF.

The V gene is TRBV11-2, the J gene TRBJ1-2, with TRBD1 matching over 8 bases. The length of the CDR3 is 14 residues. Trimming took 3 bases from V and 8 from J; bases not matched to a gene: 8. CDR1 is SGHAT, CDR2 FQNNGV, per germline. CDR3: CASSFPDRVDGYTF. CDR3 nucleotide sequence: TGTGCCAGCAGCTTCCCGGACAGGGTCGACGGCTACACCTTC.

The chain couples TRBV30 to TRBJ2-7; the match to TRBD2 covers 9 bases. Germline V lookup: CDR1 GTSNPN, CDR2 SVGIG (reference sequence). The ends lost 4 bases at V and 0 bases at J; junction bases unmatched: 4. This CDR3 comprises 14 residues. CDR3 sequence: CAWNLAGYSYEQYF. DNA for the CDR3: TGTGCCTGGAATCTAGCGGGATACTCCTACGAGCAGTACTTC. Looking up the rest from reference TRBV30 and TRBJ2-7 gives the full variable domain: SQTIHQWPATLVQPVGSPLSLECTVEGTSNPNLYWYRQAAGRGLQLLFYSVGIGQISSEVPQNLSASRPQDRQFILSSKKLLLSDSGFYLCAWNLAGYSYEQYFGPGTRLTVT.

This chain uses TRBV3-1 (or the pseudogene TRBV3-2) with TRBJ2-1, with TRBD2 identical over 11 bases. Germline V gene sequence: CDR1 LGHDT, CDR2 YNNKEL (reference sequence). CDR3 size: 17 residues. The junction had 10 bases not matched to a gene; V was cut back by 2 bases and J by 7 bases. The CDR3 DNA reads TGTGCCAGCAGCCAATCCTTAACTAGCGGGAGCTCTAATGAGCAGTTCTTC. Residues: CASSQSLTSGSSNEQFF.

V and J are TRBV19 and TRBJ1-5; 9 bases fit TRBD1. CDR1 is LNHDA, CDR2 SQIVND, per germline (reference sequence). This CDR3 region has 16 residues. V lost 7 bases, J lost 4 bases, and 11 bases stayed unmatched. The CDR3: CASISWTGDRNQPQHF. The CDR3 DNA is TGTGCCAGTATTTCTTGGACAGGGGACCGGAATCAGCCCCAGCATTTT.

V usage is TRBV18 and J usage is TRBJ2-7; no firm D call. The CDR3 has 15 amino acids. CDR1 and CDR2 (germline): KGHSH, LQKENI. The V end lost 0 bases, the J end lost 0 bases, and 9 bases lay between the germline ends. This CDR3 reads CASSPPSPSSYEQYF. As DNA, the CDR3 is TGTGCCAGCTCACCACCGTCCCCGAGCTCCTACGAGCAGTACTTC. Variable domain in full (rest from reference TRBV18 and TRBJ2-7): NAGVMQNPRHLVRRRGQEARLRCSPMKGHSHVYWYRQLPEEGLKFMVYLQKENIIDESGMPKERFSAEFPKEGPSILRIQQVVRGDSAAYFCASSPPSPSSYEQYFGPGTRLTVT.